This T cell receptor beta chain was profiled in a study of cytomegalovirus exposure and HLA in healthy donors. Study summary: A prior study identified 117 million unique TCR beta sequences from about 179 million T cells. A data release that came early held 80 million to 95 million unique TCRs from HLA-typed donors. General observations from the study: In a later analysis, TCR beta V- and J-gene trimming was associated with a missense DCLRE1C variant. Confirmation in vitro established that three CMV-associated chains were specific for CMV antigens.

V lost 2 bases and J lost 3; bases outside the gene matches: 4. The germline gives CDR1 SGHRS, CDR2 YFSETQ. This CDR3 spans 14 amino acids. The PCR had 60 Vbeta and 13 Jbeta primers. Repertoires were generated with immunoSEQ multiplex PCR, while TCRdb's copy carries only in-frame clones and drops some. The sample includes some 86,000 clones, about four fifths seen only once; the top ten take roughly 15%. On this clone itself: Antigen unknown.

Sequenced material: PBMCs. The rearrangement uses TRBV5-1 and TRBJ2-7; 8 nucleotides agree with TRBD1. This clonotype was obtained from a woman aged 40 to 50 in good health and CMV-seropositive. The CDR3 DNA is TGCGCCAGCAGCTTACAGGGGGGAGACTACGAGCAGTACTTC. Translation gives CASSLQGGDYEQYF.